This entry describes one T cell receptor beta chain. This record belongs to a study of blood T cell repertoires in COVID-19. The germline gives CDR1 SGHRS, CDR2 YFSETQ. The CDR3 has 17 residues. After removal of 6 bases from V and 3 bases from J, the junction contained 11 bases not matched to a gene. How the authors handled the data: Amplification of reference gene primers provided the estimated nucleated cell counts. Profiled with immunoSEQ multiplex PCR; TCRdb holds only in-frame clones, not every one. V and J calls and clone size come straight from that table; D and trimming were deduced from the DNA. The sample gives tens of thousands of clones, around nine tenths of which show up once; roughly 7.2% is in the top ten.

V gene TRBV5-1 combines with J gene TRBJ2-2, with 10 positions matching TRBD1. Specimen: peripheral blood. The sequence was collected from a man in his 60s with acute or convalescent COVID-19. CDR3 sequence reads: CASKTFRQGADTGELFF. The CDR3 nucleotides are TGCGCCAGCAAAACTTTCCGACAGGGGGCCGACACCGGGGAGCTGTTTTTT.